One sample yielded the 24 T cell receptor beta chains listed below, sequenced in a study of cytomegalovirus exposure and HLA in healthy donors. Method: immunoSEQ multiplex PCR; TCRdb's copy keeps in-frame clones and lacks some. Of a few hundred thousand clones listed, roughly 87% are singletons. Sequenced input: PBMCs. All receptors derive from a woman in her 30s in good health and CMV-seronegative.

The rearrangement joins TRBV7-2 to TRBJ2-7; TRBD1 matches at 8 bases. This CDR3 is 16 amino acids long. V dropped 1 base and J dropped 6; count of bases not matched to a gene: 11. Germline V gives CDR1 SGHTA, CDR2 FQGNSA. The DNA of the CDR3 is TGTGCCAGCAGCTTAGGCCTTACCTTTACAGGGGGCGAGCAGTACTTC. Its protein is CASSLGLTFTGGEQYF. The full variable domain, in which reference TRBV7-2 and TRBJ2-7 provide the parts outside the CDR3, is GAGVSQSPSNKVTEKGKDVELRCDPISGHTALYWYRQSLGQGLEFLIYFQGNSAPDKSGLPSDRFSAERTGGSVSTLTIQRTQQEDSAVYLCASSLGLTFTGGEQYFGPGTRLTVT.

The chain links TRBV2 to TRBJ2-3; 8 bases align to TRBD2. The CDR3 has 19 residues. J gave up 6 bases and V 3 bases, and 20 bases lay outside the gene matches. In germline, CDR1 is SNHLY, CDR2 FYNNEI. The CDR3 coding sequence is TGTGCCAGCAGTGACACCGGGACTAGTTTTATTCTGACTTCGGATACGCAGTATTTT. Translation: CASSDTGTSFILTSDTQYF.

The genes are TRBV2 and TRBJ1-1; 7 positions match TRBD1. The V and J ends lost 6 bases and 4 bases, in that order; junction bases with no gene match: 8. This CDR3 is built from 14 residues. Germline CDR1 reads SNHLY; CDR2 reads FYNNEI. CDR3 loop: CASRGRGMSTEAFF. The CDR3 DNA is TGTGCCAGCAGAGGCAGGGGGATGAGCACTGAAGCTTTCTTT. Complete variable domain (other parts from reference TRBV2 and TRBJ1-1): EPEVTQTPSHQVTQMGQEVILRCVPISNHLYFYWYRQILGQKVEFLVSFYNNEISEKSEIFDDQFSVERPDGSNFTLKIRSTKLEDSAMYFCASRGRGMSTEAFFGQGTRLTVV.

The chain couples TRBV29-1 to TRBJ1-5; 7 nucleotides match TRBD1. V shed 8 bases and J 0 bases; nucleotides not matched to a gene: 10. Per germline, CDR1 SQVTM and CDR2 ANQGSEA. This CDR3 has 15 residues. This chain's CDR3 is CSSLTGLNSNQPQHF. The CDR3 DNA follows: TGCAGCAGTTTGACAGGGTTGAATAGCAATCAGCCCCAGCATTTT.

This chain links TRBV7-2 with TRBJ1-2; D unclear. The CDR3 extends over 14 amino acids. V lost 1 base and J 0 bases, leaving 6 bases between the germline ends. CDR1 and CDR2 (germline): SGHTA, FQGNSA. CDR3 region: CASSLDRTNYGYTF. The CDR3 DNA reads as TGTGCCAGCAGCTTAGACAGAACTAACTATGGCTACACCTTC. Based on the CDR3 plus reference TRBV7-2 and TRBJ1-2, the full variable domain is GAGVSQSPSNKVTEKGKDVELRCDPISGHTALYWYRQSLGQGLEFLIYFQGNSAPDKSGLPSDRFSAERTGGSVSTLTIQRTQQEDSAVYLCASSLDRTNYGYTFGSGTRLTVV.

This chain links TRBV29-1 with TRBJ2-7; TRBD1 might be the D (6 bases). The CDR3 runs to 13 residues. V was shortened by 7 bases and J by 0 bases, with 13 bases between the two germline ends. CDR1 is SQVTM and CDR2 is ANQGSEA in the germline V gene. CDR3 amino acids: CSGIYRDSYEQYF. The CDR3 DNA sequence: TGCAGCGGTATTTACAGGGACTCCTACGAGCAGTACTTC.

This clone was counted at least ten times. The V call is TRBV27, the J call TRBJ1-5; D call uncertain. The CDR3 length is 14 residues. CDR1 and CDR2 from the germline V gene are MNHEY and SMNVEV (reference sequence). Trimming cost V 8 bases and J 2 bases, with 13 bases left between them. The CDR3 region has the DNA TGTGCCAGCGGACGCCGGGAGGGCAATCAGCCCCAGCATTTT. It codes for CASGRREGNQPQHF.

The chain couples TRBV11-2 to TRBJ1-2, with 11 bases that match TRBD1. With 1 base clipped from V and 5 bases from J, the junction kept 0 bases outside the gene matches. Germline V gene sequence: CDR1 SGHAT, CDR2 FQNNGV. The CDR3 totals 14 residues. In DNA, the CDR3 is TGTGCCAGCAGCTTAGGGGACAGGGGGTATGGCTACACCTTC. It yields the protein CASSLGDRGYGYTF.

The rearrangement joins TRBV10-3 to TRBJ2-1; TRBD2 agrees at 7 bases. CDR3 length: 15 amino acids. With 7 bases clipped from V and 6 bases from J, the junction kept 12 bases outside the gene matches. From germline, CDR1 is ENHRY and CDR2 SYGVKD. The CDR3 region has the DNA TGTGCCATCACCGGACCGGGGGGTCCGGGCAATGAGCAGTTCTTC. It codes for CAITGPGGPGNEQFF.

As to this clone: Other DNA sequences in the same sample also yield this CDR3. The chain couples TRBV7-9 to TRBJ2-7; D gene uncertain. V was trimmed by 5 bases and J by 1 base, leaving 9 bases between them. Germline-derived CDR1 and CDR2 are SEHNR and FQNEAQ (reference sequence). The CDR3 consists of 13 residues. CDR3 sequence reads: CASSPPGSYEQYF. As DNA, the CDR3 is TGTGCCAGCAGCCCCCCCGGTTCCTACGAGCAGTACTTC.

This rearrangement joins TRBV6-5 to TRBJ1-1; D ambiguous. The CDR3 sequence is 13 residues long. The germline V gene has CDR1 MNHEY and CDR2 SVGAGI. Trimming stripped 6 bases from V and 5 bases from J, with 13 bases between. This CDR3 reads CASRGTPGTEAFF. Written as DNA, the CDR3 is TGTGCCAGCAGGGGAACACCGGGAACTGAAGCTTTCTTT.

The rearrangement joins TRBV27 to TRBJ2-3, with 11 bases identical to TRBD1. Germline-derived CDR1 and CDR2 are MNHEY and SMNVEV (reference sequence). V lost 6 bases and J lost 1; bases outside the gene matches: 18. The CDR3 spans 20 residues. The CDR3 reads CASSPNKGDRGVFGTDTQYF. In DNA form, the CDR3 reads TGTGCCAGCAGCCCGAATAAGGGGGACAGGGGGGTTTTTGGCACAGATACGCAGTATTTT.

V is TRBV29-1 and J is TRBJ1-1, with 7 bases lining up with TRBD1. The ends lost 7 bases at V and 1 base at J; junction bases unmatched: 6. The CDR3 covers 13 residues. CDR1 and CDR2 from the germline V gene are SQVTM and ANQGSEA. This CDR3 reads CSAHRGQNTEAFF. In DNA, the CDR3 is TGCAGCGCCCACAGGGGACAGAACACTGAAGCTTTCTTT. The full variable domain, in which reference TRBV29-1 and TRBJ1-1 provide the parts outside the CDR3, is SAVISQKPSRDICQRGTSLTIQCQVDSQVTMMFWYRQQPGQSLTLIATANQGSEATYESGFVIDKFPISRPNLTFSTLTVSNMSPEDSSIYLCSAHRGQNTEAFFGQGTRLTVV.

This CDR3 reads CASSIPHGGANNEQFF. In DNA, the CDR3 is TGTGCCAGTAGTATCCCCCACGGGGGGGCGAACAATGAGCAGTTCTTC. The chain joins TRBV19 to TRBJ2-1, with 8 bases aligning to TRBD2. CDR1 and CDR2 (germline): LNHDA, SQIVND (reference sequence). J was trimmed by 5 bases and V by 3 bases; bases with no gene match: 9. The CDR3 contains 16 residues.

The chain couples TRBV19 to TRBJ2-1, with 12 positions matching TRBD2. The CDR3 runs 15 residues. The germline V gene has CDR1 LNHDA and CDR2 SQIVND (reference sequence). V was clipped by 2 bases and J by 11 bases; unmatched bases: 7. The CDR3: CASSIQGTSGRQQFF. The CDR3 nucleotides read TGTGCCAGTAGTATACAGGGGACTAGCGGGCGGCAGCAGTTCTTC.

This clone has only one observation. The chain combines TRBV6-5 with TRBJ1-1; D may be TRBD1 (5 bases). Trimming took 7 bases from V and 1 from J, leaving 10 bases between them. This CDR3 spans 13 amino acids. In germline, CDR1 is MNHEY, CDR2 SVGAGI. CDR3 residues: CASMGVGNTEAFF. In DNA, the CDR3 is TGTGCCAGCATGGGGGTAGGGAACACTGAAGCTTTCTTT.

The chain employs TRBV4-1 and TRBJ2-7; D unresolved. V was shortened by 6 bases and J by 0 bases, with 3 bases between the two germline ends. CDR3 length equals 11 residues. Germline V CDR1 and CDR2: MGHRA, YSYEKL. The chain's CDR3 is CASRGSYEQYF. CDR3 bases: TGCGCCAGCAGGGGCTCCTACGAGCAGTACTTC.

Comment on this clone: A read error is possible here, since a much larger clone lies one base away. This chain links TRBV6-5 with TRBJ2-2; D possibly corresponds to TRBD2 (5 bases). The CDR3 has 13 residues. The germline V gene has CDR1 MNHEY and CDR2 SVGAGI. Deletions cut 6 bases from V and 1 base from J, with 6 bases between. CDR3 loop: CASRSGNTGELFF. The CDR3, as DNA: TGTGCCAGCAGGAGCGGGAACACCGGGGAGCTGTTTTTT.

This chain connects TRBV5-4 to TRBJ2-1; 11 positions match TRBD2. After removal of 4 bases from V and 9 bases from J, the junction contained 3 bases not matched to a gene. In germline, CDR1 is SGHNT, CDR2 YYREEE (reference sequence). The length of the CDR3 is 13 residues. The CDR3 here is CASSTSGRLEQFF. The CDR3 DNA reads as TGTGCCAGCAGCACTAGCGGGAGACTTGAGCAGTTCTTC.

CDR3 region: CASSELGDTEAFF. Here the CDR3 DNA reads TGTGCCAGCAGTGAATTGGGGGACACTGAAGCTTTCTTT. V is TRBV2 and J is TRBJ1-1; the D gene is possibly TRBD1 (5 bases). The V end lost 2 bases, the J end lost 3 bases, and 7 bases lay between the germline ends. CDR1 is SNHLY, CDR2 FYNNEI, per germline. This CDR3 has 13 residues.

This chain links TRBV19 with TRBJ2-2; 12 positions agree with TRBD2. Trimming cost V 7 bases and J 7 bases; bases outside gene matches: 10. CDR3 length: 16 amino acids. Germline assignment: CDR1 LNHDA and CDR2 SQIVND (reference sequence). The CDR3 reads CASTLAGGPQNGELFF. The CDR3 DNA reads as TGTGCCAGTACCCTAGCGGGAGGGCCTCAGAACGGGGAGCTGTTTTTT.

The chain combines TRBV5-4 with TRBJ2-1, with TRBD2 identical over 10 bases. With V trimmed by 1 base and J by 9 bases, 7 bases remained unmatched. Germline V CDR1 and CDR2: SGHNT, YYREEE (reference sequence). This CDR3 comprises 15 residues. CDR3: CASSLWLAGVFEQFF. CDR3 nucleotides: TGTGCCAGCAGCTTGTGGCTAGCGGGAGTGTTTGAGCAGTTCTTC.

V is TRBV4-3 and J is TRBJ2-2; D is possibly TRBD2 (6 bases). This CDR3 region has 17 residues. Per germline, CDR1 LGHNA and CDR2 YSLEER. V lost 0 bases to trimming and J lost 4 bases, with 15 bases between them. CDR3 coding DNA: TGCGCCAGCAGCCAAGAAACGGGGGAGAGCGGCACCGGGGAGCTGTTTTTT. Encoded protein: CASSQETGESGTGELFF.

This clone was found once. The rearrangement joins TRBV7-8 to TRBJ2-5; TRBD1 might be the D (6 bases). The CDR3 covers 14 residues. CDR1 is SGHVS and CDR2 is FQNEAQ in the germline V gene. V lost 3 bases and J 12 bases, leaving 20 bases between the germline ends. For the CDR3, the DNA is TGTGCCAGCAGCTTTGTCGAAACAGGGCGTGTGGAGTACTTC. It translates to CASSFVETGRVEYF.